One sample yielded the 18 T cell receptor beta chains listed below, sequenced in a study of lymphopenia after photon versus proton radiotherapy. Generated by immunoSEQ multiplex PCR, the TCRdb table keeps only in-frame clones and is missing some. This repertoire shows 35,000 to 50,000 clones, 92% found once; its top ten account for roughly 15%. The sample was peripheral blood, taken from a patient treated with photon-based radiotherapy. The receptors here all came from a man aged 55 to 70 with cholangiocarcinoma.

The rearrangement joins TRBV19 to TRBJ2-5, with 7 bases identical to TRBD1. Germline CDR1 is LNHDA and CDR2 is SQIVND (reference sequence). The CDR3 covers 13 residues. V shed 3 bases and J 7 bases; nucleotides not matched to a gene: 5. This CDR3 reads CASSMGQHGTQYF. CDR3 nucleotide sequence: TGTGCCAGTAGTATGGGACAGCACGGGACCCAGTACTTC.

The CDR3 sequence is CASSPPPDYNEQFF. The CDR3 DNA follows: TGTGCCAGCAGCCCCCCCCCAGACTACAATGAGCAGTTCTTC. This chain joins TRBV7-8 and TRBJ2-1; D gene unclear. This CDR3 is 14 amino acids long. Germline lookup yields CDR1 SGHVS and CDR2 FQNEAQ. Trimming removed 5 bases from V and 3 bases from J, with 11 bases in between.

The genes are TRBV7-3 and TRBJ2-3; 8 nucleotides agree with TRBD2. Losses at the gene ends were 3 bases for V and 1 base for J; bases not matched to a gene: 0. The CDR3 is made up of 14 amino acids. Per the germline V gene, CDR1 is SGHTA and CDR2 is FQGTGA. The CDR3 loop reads CASSFGRGTDTQYF. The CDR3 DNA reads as TGTGCCAGCAGCTTCGGGAGGGGCACAGATACGCAGTATTTT.

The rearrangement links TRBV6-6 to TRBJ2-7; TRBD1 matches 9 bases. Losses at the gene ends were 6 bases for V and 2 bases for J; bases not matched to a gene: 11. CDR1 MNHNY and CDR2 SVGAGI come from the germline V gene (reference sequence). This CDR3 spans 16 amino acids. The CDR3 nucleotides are TGTGCCAGCAGCCTTATGGGACAGGGACCTCCCTACGAGCAGTACTTC. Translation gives CASSLMGQGPPYEQYF.

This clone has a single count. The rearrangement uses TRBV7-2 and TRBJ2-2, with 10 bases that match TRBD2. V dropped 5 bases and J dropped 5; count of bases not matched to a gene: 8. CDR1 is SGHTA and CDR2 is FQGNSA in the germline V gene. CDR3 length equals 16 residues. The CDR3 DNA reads TGTGCCAGCAGCCGCGGGACTAGCGTGGGGACCGGGGAGCTGTTTTTT. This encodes CASSRGTSVGTGELFF.

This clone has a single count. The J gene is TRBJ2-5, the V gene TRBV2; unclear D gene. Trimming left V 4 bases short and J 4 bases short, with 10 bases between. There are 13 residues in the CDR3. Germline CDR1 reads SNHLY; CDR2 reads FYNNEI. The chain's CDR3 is CASSGSGLETQYF. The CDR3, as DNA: TGTGCCAGCAGTGGATCCGGGCTAGAGACCCAGTACTTC.

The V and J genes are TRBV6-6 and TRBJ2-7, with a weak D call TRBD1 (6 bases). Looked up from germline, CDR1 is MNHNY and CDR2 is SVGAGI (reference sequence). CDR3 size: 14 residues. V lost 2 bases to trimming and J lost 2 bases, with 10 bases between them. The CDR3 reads CASSYLRGPYEQYF. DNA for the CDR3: TGTGCCAGCAGTTACCTCAGGGGTCCCTACGAGCAGTACTTC.

CDR3 loop: CASSAGQVYGYTF. Here the CDR3 DNA reads TGTGCCAGTAGTGCGGGACAGGTCTATGGCTACACCTTC. The chain uses TRBV19 and TRBJ1-2; 8 positions match TRBD1. Unmatched junction bases numbered 3, after V lost 5 bases and J lost 4 bases. From germline, CDR1 is LNHDA and CDR2 SQIVND (reference sequence). CDR3 size: 13 residues.

The CDR3 sequence: CASSSLSEASISYNEQFF. The DNA of the CDR3 is TGTGCCAGCAGTTCGCTTTCCGAGGCTAGCATCTCCTACAATGAGCAGTTCTTC. The chain employs TRBV27 and TRBJ2-1; D is perhaps TRBD2 (5 bases). Trimming cost V 4 bases and J 0 bases, with 19 bases left between them. The CDR3 loop spans 18 amino acids. Germline V CDR1 and CDR2: MNHEY, SMNVEV (reference sequence).

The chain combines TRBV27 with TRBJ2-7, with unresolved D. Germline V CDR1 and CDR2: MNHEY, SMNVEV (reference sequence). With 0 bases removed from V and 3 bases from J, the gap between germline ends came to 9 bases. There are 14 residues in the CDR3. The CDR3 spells CASSLSGQVYEQYF. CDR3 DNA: TGTGCCAGCAGTTTATCAGGGCAGGTCTACGAGCAGTACTTC.

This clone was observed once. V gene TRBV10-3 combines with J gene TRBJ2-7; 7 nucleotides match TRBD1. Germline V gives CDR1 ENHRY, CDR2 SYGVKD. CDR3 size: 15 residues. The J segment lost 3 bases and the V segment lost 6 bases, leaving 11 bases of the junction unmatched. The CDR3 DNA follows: TGTGCCATCAGCCTGAAACAGGGGATGGACTACGAGCAGTACTTC. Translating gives CAISLKQGMDYEQYF.

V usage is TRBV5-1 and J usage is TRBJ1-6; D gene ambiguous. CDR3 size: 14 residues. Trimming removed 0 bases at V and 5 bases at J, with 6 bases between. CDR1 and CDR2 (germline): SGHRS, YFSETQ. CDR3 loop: CASSLGPNNSPLHF. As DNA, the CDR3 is TGCGCCAGCAGCTTGGGACCAAATAATTCACCCCTCCACTTT. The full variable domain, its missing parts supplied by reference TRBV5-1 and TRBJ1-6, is KAGVTQTPRYLIKTRGQQVTLSCSPISGHRSVSWYQQTPGQGLQFLFEYFSETQRNKGNFPGRFSGRQFSNSRSEMNVSTLELGDSALYLCASSLGPNNSPLHFGNGTRLTVT.

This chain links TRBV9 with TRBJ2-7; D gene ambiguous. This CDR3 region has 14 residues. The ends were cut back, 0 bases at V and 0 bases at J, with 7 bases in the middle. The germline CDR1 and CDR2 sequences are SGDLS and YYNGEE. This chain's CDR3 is CASSVGSDSYEQYF. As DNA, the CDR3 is TGTGCCAGCAGCGTAGGGTCAGACTCCTACGAGCAGTACTTC.

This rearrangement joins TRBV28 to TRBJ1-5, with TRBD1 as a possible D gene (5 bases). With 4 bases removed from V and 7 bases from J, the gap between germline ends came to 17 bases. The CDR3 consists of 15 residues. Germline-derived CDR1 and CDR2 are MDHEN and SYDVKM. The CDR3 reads CASSSRQTGKQPQHF. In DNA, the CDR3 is TGTGCCAGCAGTTCCCGTCAAACAGGAAAACAGCCCCAGCATTTT.

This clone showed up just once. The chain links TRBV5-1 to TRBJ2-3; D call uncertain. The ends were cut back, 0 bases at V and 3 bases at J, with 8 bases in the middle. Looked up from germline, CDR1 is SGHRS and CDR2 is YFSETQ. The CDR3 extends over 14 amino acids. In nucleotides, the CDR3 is TGCGCCAGCAGCTTGGTTGGGTGGACAGATACGCAGTATTTT. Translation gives CASSLVGWTDTQYF.

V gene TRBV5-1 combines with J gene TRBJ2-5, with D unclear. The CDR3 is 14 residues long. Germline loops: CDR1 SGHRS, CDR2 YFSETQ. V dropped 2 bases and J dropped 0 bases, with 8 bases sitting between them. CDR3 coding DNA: TGCGCCAGCAGCTTTCGGACCTACCAAGAGACCCAGTACTTC. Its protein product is CASSFRTYQETQYF.

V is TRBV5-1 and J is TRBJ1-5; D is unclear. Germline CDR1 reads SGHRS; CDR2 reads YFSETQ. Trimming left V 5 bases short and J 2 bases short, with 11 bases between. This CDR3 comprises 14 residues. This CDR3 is CASSPGNGNQPQHF. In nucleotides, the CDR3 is TGCGCCAGCAGTCCGGGGAACGGCAATCAGCCCCAGCATTTT.

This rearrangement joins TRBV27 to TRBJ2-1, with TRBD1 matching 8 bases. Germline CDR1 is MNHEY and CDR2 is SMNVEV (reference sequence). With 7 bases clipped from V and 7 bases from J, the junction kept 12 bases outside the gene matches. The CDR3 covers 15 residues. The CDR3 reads CASTETWTGRNEQFF. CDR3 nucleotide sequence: TGTGCCAGCACCGAAACCTGGACAGGGAGAAATGAGCAGTTCTTC.